A single sample gave rise to the 22 T cell receptor beta chains below, sequenced in a study of T cell responses to AZD1222 COVID-19 vaccine. Only in-frame clones appear in the TCRdb table, and some are missing; sequencing was by immunoSEQ multiplex PCR. The sample carries some 130,000 clones, roughly 85% recorded once. The sequencing here drew on peripheral blood, taken 28 days after the second dose of the MenACWY control vaccine. These receptors all stem from an adult who received the MenACWY meningococcal vaccine as a control.

The V and J genes are TRBV7-2 and TRBJ2-7; 9 positions match TRBD2. The CDR3 contains 15 residues. The trim removed 4 bases at V and 3 bases at J, leaving 7 bases unmatched. Looked up from germline, CDR1 is SGHTA and CDR2 is FQGNSA. CDR3 DNA: TGTGCCAGCAGCTCCAGGACTAGCGCCAACTACGAGCAGTACTTC. Translating it yields CASSSRTSANYEQYF.

This sequence joins TRBV28 and TRBJ1-1; D remains unclear. The CDR3 length is 16 residues. Trimming removed 5 bases from V and 1 base from J, with 17 bases in between. Germline CDR1 reads MDHEN; CDR2 reads SYDVKM. The CDR3 region has the DNA TGTGCCAGCAGTCTCGCGCCAGGCCACGGGAACACTGAAGCTTTCTTT. It translates to CASSLAPGHGNTEAFF.

The chain couples TRBV27 to TRBJ2-3, with TRBD1 matching 9 bases. This CDR3 is 16 amino acids long. V trimming: 0 bases; J trimming: 2 bases; junction bases outside the gene matches: 3. Germline CDR1 reads MNHEY; CDR2 reads SMNVEV (reference sequence). The CDR3 loop reads CASSLSGTGNTDTQYF. The CDR3 DNA sequence: TGTGCCAGCAGTTTATCCGGGACAGGGAACACAGATACGCAGTATTTT.

CDR3 sequence (DNA): TGTGCCAGCAGCCCACAGGGGAGGTTGACTGAAGCTTTCTTT. Its protein is CASSPQGRLTEAFF. This chain joins TRBV5-6 and TRBJ1-1; TRBD1 matches at 7 bases. Germline CDR1 is SGHDT and CDR2 is YYEEEE. J gave up 5 bases and V 4 bases, and 8 bases lay outside the gene matches. The CDR3 runs 14 residues.

The genes are TRBV5-4 and TRBJ1-5; D is unresolved. Looked up from germline, CDR1 is SGHNT and CDR2 is YYREEE (reference sequence). The ends were cut back, 2 bases at V and 0 bases at J, with 12 bases in the middle. The CDR3 is 16 amino acids. In DNA, the CDR3 is TGTGCCAGCAGCTTCGGCGGCAGCTATAGCAATCAGCCCCAGCATTTT. This encodes CASSFGGSYSNQPQHF. Together with reference TRBV5-4 and TRBJ1-5, the CDR3 gives the full variable domain: ETGVTQSPTHLIKTRGQQVTLRCSSQSGHNTVSWYQQALGQGPQFIFQYYREEENGRGNFPPRFSGLQFPNYSSELNVNALELDDSALYLCASSFGGSYSNQPQHFGDGTRLSIL.

J is TRBJ1-2 and V is TRBV4-2; TRBD1 aligns across 10 bases. This CDR3 has 17 residues. Germline lookup yields CDR1 LGHNA and CDR2 YNFKEQ. V shed 1 base and J 4 bases; nucleotides not matched to a gene: 9. The CDR3 nucleotides are TGTGCCAGCAGCCAAGGGACAGGGGGGACTCTTCTCTATGGCTACACCTTC. It codes for CASSQGTGGTLLYGYTF.

CDR3 sequence reads: CASRGIARGPNQPQHF. DNA of the CDR3: TGTGCCAGCAGGGGCATAGCCAGGGGCCCGAATCAGCCCCAGCATTTT. The V call is TRBV27, the J call TRBJ1-5; possible D gene TRBD1, 6 bases. Trimming stripped 6 bases from V and 4 bases from J, with 19 bases between. Germline V lookup: CDR1 MNHEY, CDR2 SMNVEV (reference sequence). The CDR3 runs 16 residues.

The V gene is TRBV6-1, the J gene TRBJ1-1, with TRBD1 matching 7 bases. The J segment lost 4 bases and the V segment lost 0 bases, leaving 5 bases of the junction unmatched. The CDR3 spans 15 residues. CDR1 MNHNS and CDR2 SASEGT come from the germline V gene. CDR3 sequence: CASSEATGPGTEAFF. CDR3 DNA: TGTGCCAGCAGTGAAGCGACAGGGCCTGGCACTGAAGCTTTCTTT.

J is TRBJ1-1 and V is TRBV7-9, with D unresolved. Germline lookup yields CDR1 SEHNR and CDR2 FQNEAQ (reference sequence). V was shortened by 4 bases and J by 6 bases, with 9 bases between the two germline ends. CDR3 length: 12 amino acids. The CDR3 loop reads CASSYGRAEAFF. The CDR3 nucleotides are TGTGCCAGCAGCTACGGACGGGCTGAAGCTTTCTTT.

The chain recombines TRBV5-1 with TRBJ2-7; D gene unclear. The V gene lost 1 base and the J gene lost 7 bases, with 18 bases spanning the gap. The CDR3 totals 15 residues. The germline gives CDR1 SGHRS, CDR2 YFSETQ. DNA of the CDR3: TGCGCCAGCAGCTTGAGGTCTGCGTCCATGGGGGAGCAGTACGTC. This codes for CASSLRSASMGEQYV.

This clone was picked up one time. V gene TRBV7-9 combines with J gene TRBJ1-5; no clear D. There are 12 residues in the CDR3. CDR1 and CDR2 from the germline V gene are SEHNR and FQNEAQ (reference sequence). Deletions cut 5 bases from V and 6 bases from J, with 8 bases between. In DNA form, the CDR3 reads TGTGCCAGCAGCCCGAAGGGTCAGCCCCAGCATTTT. It translates to CASSPKGQPQHF.

V is TRBV24-1 and J is TRBJ2-1; tentative D call: TRBD2 (6 bases). CDR1 and CDR2 (germline): KGHDR, SFDVKD. The CDR3 consists of 16 residues. V gave up 1 base and J gave up 3 bases, with 12 bases separating them. In nucleotides, the CDR3 is TGTGCCACCAGTGATTTAGAGGAGGGGATCTACAATGAGCAGTTCTTC. It codes for CATSDLEEGIYNEQFF.

This clone was picked up one time. The genes are TRBV3-1 (or the pseudogene TRBV3-2) and TRBJ1-2; D perhaps matches TRBD1 (5 bases). CDR1 and CDR2 from the germline V gene are LGHDT and YNNKEL (reference sequence). The ends were cut back, 4 bases at V and 4 bases at J, with 16 bases in the middle. The CDR3 runs 15 residues. The CDR3 here is CASSPGVTLGYGYTF. DNA of the CDR3: TGTGCCAGCAGCCCGGGGGTGACTTTGGGCTATGGCTACACCTTC.

V and J are TRBV19 and TRBJ1-5; maybe TRBD1 (5 bases). Germline CDR1 and CDR2: LNHDA and SQIVND (reference sequence). V lost 9 bases and J 8 bases, leaving 23 bases between the germline ends. This CDR3 comprises 15 residues. As DNA, the CDR3 is TGTGCCAGCCTCCCGGGGCAGCCTAACCGTGAGCCCCAGCATTTT. Translation gives CASLPGQPNREPQHF.

The chain employs TRBV30 and TRBJ2-3; tentatively, D is TRBD2 (6 bases). Trimming took 1 base from V and 8 from J, leaving 16 bases between them. This CDR3 has 14 amino acids. CDR1 is GTSNPN, CDR2 SVGIG, per germline (reference sequence). The CDR3 coding sequence is TGTGCCTGGAGTGGGACGGGAGTTGGTGTTACGCAGTATTTT. Its protein product is CAWSGTGVGVTQYF.

The chain has TRBV5-4 and TRBJ1-5, with D perhaps TRBD1 (5 bases). Trimming removed 0 bases from V and 3 bases from J, with 10 bases in between. CDR3 length: 15 amino acids. CDR1 and CDR2 (germline): SGHNT, YYREEE (reference sequence). The chain's CDR3 is CASSLGGQINQPQHF. CDR3 bases: TGTGCCAGCAGCTTGGGGGGCCAAATCAATCAGCCCCAGCATTTT.

J is TRBJ1-2 and V is TRBV5-1; TRBD1 matches 9 bases. The germline V gene encodes CDR1 SGHRS and CDR2 YFSETQ. After removal of 3 bases from V and 5 bases from J, the junction contained 2 bases not matched to a gene. This CDR3 spans 13 amino acids. The CDR3 reads CASSSGQGYGYTF. CDR3 nucleotide sequence: TGCGCCAGCAGCTCGGGACAGGGTTATGGCTACACCTTC.

CDR3 DNA sequence: TGTGCCAGCAGCTTTGAGGACACCTCCTACGAGCAGTACTTC. It encodes CASSFEDTSYEQYF. This sequence joins TRBV5-5 and TRBJ2-7; perhaps TRBD1 as D (5 bases). V was pared by 2 bases and J by 0 bases, with 9 bases between. CDR1 and CDR2 (germline): SGHKS, YYEKEE (reference sequence). This CDR3 spans 14 amino acids.

This chain links TRBV3-1 (or the pseudogene TRBV3-2) with TRBJ1-2; no clear D gene. V dropped 3 bases and J dropped 8 bases, with 19 bases sitting between them. The germline V gene has CDR1 LGHDT and CDR2 YNNKEL (reference sequence). This CDR3 region has 15 residues. The CDR3 DNA sequence: TGTGCCAGCAGCCATCTCTTGGGGAGCGACAAAGGCTACACCTTC. It is translated as CASSHLLGSDKGYTF.

The V gene is TRBV7-8, the J gene TRBJ1-1; D gene uncertain. Trimming shortened V by 1 base and J by 1 base, and 4 bases separated the two germline ends. The length of the CDR3 is 13 residues. Per the germline V gene, CDR1 is SGHVS and CDR2 is FQNEAQ. CDR3 in DNA: TGTGCCAGCAGCTTAGGCAGGAACACTGAAGCTTTCTTT. It translates to CASSLGRNTEAFF. The variable domain in full, completed from reference TRBV7-8 and TRBJ1-1, reads GAGVSQSPRYKVAKRGQDVALRCDPISGHVSLFWYQQALGQGPEFLTYFQNEAQLDKSGLPSDRFFAERPEGSVSTLKIQRTQQEDSAVYLCASSLGRNTEAFFGQGTRLTVV.

This sequence joins TRBV30 and TRBJ2-3; 10 bases align to TRBD2. The CDR3 sequence is 15 residues long. V lost 5 bases and J lost 2; bases outside the gene matches: 7. Germline V gene lookup returns CDR1 GTSNPN and CDR2 SVGIG (reference sequence). CDR3 bases: TGTGCCTGGGAAGCGCTAGCGGGAGTCACAGATACGCAGTATTTT. Amino acid sequence: CAWEALAGVTDTQYF.

The chain couples TRBV15 to TRBJ1-4; no firm D call. CDR3 size: 19 residues. Germline values: CDR1 LNHNV, CDR2 YYDKDF (reference sequence). The V and J ends lost 4 bases and 8 bases respectively, with 29 bases between them. The CDR3 region is CATSNERIRTFNEREKLFF. In nucleotides, the CDR3 is TGTGCCACCAGCAACGAAAGGATCAGGACCTTTAATGAAAGGGAAAAACTGTTTTTT.